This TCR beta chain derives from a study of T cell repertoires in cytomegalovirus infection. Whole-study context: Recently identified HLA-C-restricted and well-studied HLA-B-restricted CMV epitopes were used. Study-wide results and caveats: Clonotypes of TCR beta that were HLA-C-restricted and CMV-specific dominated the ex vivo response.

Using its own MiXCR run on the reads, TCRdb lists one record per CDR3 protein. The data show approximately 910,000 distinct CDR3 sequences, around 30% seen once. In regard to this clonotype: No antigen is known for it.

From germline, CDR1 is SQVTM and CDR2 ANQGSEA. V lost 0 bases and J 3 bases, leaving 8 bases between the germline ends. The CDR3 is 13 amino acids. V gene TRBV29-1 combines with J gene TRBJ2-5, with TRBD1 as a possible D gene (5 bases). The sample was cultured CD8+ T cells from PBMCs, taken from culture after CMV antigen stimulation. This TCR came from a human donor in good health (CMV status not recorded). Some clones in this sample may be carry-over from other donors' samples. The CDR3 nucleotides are TGCAGCGTTGAAGAAACAGGAAAAGAGACCCAGTACTTC. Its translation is CSVEETGKETQYF. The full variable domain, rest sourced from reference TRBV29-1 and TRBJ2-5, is SAVISQKPSRDICQRGTSLTIQCQVDSQVTMMFWYRQQPGQSLTLIATANQGSEATYESGFVIDKFPISRPNLTFSTLTVSNMSPEDSSIYLCSVEETGKETQYFGPGTRLLVL.